This T cell receptor beta chain was recorded in a study of PD-1 blockade in mismatch repair-deficient tumors. On this clone: Antigen: not known.

PCR or immunohistochemistry showed mismatch repair deficiency in every enrolled patient. TCRs were sequenced from a few patients responding to pembrolizumab. Study outcomes and limitations: After pembrolizumab, tumor-resident clones rose rapidly, then generally contracted before radiologic responses.

TCRdb's copy holds only in-frame clones and misses some; the assay was immunoSEQ multiplex PCR. The sample records about 40,000 clones, 70% to 80% being singletons. The clonotype was recovered from an adult with mismatch repair-deficient cancer. Here the sequenced sample was peripheral blood, taken 4 weeks after starting pembrolizumab.

The CDR3 DNA is TGCGCCAGCAGCCAAGTGGGACAGGGGATCCACGAGCAGTACTTC. Amino acids: CASSQVGQGIHEQYF. The chain has TRBV4-1 and TRBJ2-7; TRBD1 matches at 10 bases. Germline loops: CDR1 MGHRA, CDR2 YSYEKL. CDR3 length: 15 residues. J gave up 5 bases and V 1 base, and 5 bases lay outside the gene matches.